Here is one T cell receptor beta chain with its context. Its matching antigen is unknown. Measured with immunoSEQ multiplex PCR; TCRdb has only the in-frame clones, and not every one. The sample yields about 140,000 clones, roughly 89% seen once. Germline V gene sequence: CDR1 MNHEY, CDR2 SMNVEV (reference sequence). This CDR3 has 18 amino acids. Trimming took 3 bases from V and 2 from J; bases not matched to a gene: 7. The sample originates from a study of T cell responses to AZD1222 COVID-19 vaccine. For the study at large: Second doses that came at about 4 or about 12 weeks were put together. Whole-study results and caveats: Spike-specific TCR breadth and depth grew following two AZD1222 doses. Females made up more of the donors, who were largely white British, and clonal diversity may have come out too low.

The sample here was peripheral blood, taken on day 0 of AZD1222 vaccination. The J gene is TRBJ1-6, the V gene TRBV27; 10 bases fit TRBD1. This clonotype was obtained from an adult in good health. The CDR3 sequence: CASSLTGGRWPYNSPLHF. The CDR3 nucleotides read TGTGCCAGCAGTTTGACAGGGGGCAGGTGGCCCTATAATTCACCCCTCCACTTT.